A selection of T cell receptor beta chains follows, all from one sample in a study of cytomegalovirus exposure and HLA in healthy donors. Clones were read by immunoSEQ multiplex PCR, and TCRdb kept only the in-frame ones, dropping some. The table for this sample gives roughly 51,000 clones. Sample: PBMCs. Receptors were obtained from a woman aged 40 to 55 in good health and CMV-seronegative. The CDR3 runs from the conserved cysteine through the conserved F or W. The order of the fields is V gene, J gene, clone size, D gene, CDR3 protein, CDR3 DNA. D genes are given only for firm matches. Clone size is not always given. Where it is, it says once, few, many or a class for expanded clones.

V: TRBV5-1; J: TRBJ2-3; size: NA; D: NA; CDR3: CASSLYIPTDTQYF; DNA: TGCGCCAGCAGCTTGTATATCCCCACAGATACGCAGTATTTT
V: TRBV6-1; J: TRBJ2-7; size: NA; D: NA; CDR3: CASSEKASGSYEQYF; DNA: TGTGCCAGCAGTGAAAAGGCGTCGGGCTCCTACGAGCAGTACTTC
V: TRBV5-1; J: TRBJ1-1; size: NA; D: NA; CDR3: CASSLVGENTEAFF; DNA: TGCGCCAGCAGCTTGGTCGGGGAGAACACTGAAGCTTTCTTT
V: TRBV4-3; J: TRBJ2-7; size: NA; D: TRBD1; CDR3: CASSQDLGDSYEQYF; DNA: TGCGCCAGCAGCCAAGATTTAGGGGACAGCTACGAGCAGTACTTC
V: TRBV5-8; J: TRBJ2-7; size: NA; D: TRBD2; CDR3: CASRQDGTSGNYEQYF; DNA: TGTGCCAGCAGACAGGACGGGACTAGCGGGAACTACGAGCAGTACTTC
V: TRBV7-6; J: TRBJ2-1; size: NA; D: TRBD2; CDR3: CASSLVTSAEIYNEQFF; DNA: TGTGCCAGCAGCTTAGTCACTAGCGCAGAGATCTACAATGAGCAGTTCTTC
V: TRBV30; J: TRBJ2-7; size: NA; D: TRBD1; CDR3: CAWSLQGNEQYF; DNA: TGTGCCTGGAGTCTACAGGGGAACGAGCAGTACTTC
V: TRBV28; J: TRBJ2-6; size: NA; D: NA; CDR3: CASSLGGQGANVLTF; DNA: TGTGCCAGCAGTTTGGGGGGGCAAGGGGCCAACGTCCTGACTTTC
V: TRBV5-6; J: TRBJ2-2; size: NA; D: NA; CDR3: CASSFPDRPTGELFF; DNA: TGTGCCAGCAGCTTCCCGGACAGACCAACCGGGGAGCTGTTTTTT
V: TRBV9; J: TRBJ2-5; size: NA; D: NA; CDR3: CASSAGKQETQYF; DNA: TGTGCCAGCAGCGCCGGGAAACAAGAGACCCAGTACTTC
V: TRBV6-5; J: TRBJ2-7; size: NA; D: TRBD1; CDR3: CASSNRGESYEQYF; DNA: TGTGCCAGCAGCAACAGGGGTGAGTCCTACGAGCAGTACTTC
V: TRBV6-5; J: TRBJ2-7; size: NA; D: NA; CDR3: CATRRTATYEQYF; DNA: TGTGCCACCAGACGGACAGCTACCTACGAGCAGTACTTC
V: TRBV25-1; J: TRBJ2-4; size: NA; D: NA; CDR3: CASSVMNIQYF; DNA: TGTGCCAGCAGCGTAATGAACATTCAGTACTTC
V: TRBV4-2; J: TRBJ1-4; size: NA; D: NA; CDR3: CASSQALTGRLDEKLFF; DNA: TGTGCCAGCAGCCAAGCATTAACAGGGCGTCTCGATGAAAAACTGTTTTTT
V: TRBV14; J: TRBJ2-1; size: NA; D: TRBD2; CDR3: CASSPLRLAGLIF; DNA: TGTGCCAGCAGCCCTCTGCGACTAGCGGGATTGATCTTC
V: TRBV11-3; J: TRBJ2-7; size: NA; D: TRBD2; CDR3: CASISGGGAYEQYF; DNA: TGTGCCAGCATAAGCGGGGGGGGAGCCTACGAGCAGTACTTC
V: TRBV6-6; J: TRBJ1-2; size: NA; D: TRBD1; CDR3: CASSNQGTDYGYTF; DNA: TGTGCCAGCAGTAACCAAGGGACAGACTATGGCTACACCTTC
V: TRBV10-3; J: TRBJ1-3; size: medium-sized; D: TRBD1; CDR3: CAIRGWTGLSGNTIYF; DNA: TGTGCCATCAGGGGTTGGACAGGCCTCTCTGGAAACACCATATATTTT
V: TRBV5-8; J: TRBJ2-2; size: NA; D: TRBD2; CDR3: CASSLMSSGGNTGELFF; DNA: TGTGCCAGCAGCTTGATGTCTAGCGGGGGTAACACCGGGGAGCTGTTTTTT
V: TRBV19; J: TRBJ1-2; size: NA; D: NA; CDR3: CASSLQGGPYGYTF; DNA: TGTGCCAGTAGCCTACAGGGAGGGCCGTATGGCTACACCTTC
V: TRBV7-2; J: TRBJ2-7; size: NA; D: TRBD1; CDR3: CASSLRGLNEQYF; DNA: TGTGCCAGCAGCTTGAGGGGGCTAAACGAGCAGTACTTC
V: TRBV19; J: TRBJ1-4; size: NA; D: NA; CDR3: CASSVHAGTTNEKLFF; DNA: TGTGCCAGTAGTGTCCACGCCGGGACAACTAATGAAAAACTGTTTTTT
V: TRBV11-3; J: TRBJ1-2; size: NA; D: TRBD1; CDR3: CASSPDRGRYTF; DNA: TGTGCCAGCAGCCCAGACAGGGGTCGCTACACCTTC
V: TRBV5-1; J: TRBJ2-7; size: NA; D: TRBD2; CDR3: CATTTGPGGEQYF; DNA: TGCGCCACCACAACTGGACCGGGGGGCGAGCAGTACTTC
V: TRBV28; J: TRBJ2-1; size: NA; D: TRBD2; CDR3: CASRYLAGVSNEQFF; DNA: TGTGCCAGCAGATATCTAGCGGGGGTGAGCAATGAGCAGTTCTTC
V: TRBV7-3; J: TRBJ2-2; size: NA; D: TRBD2; CDR3: CASSLTGGLAGAIDTGELSF; DNA: TGTGCCAGCAGCTTAACTGGGGGACTAGCGGGGGCCATAGACACCGGGGAGCTGTCTTTT
V: TRBV2; J: TRBJ1-5; size: NA; D: NA; CDR3: CASSPQGWDNQPQHF; DNA: TGTGCCAGCAGTCCACAGGGATGGGACAATCAGCCCCAGCATTTT
V: TRBV7-9; J: TRBJ2-6; size: NA; D: TRBD1; CDR3: CASSWDRGSGANVLTF; DNA: TGTGCCAGCAGCTGGGACAGGGGCTCTGGGGCCAACGTCCTGACTTTC
V: TRBV6-5; J: TRBJ1-4; size: NA; D: TRBD1; CDR3: CASSYRTGKNEKLFF; DNA: TGTGCCAGCAGTTACCGGACAGGGAAGAATGAAAAACTGTTTTTT
V: TRBV7-9; J: TRBJ2-7; size: NA; D: TRBD2; CDR3: CASSLALAGVSREQYF; DNA: TGTGCCAGCAGCTTAGCGCTAGCGGGAGTGTCCCGCGAGCAGTACTTC
V: TRBV5-1; J: TRBJ2-5; size: NA; D: TRBD1; CDR3: CASSLFSGGEETQYF; DNA: TGCGCCAGCAGCTTGTTCTCAGGGGGAGAGGAGACCCAGTACTTC
V: TRBV6-5; J: TRBJ2-5; size: NA; D: TRBD2; CDR3: CASSSTRTSRETQYF; DNA: TGTGCCAGCAGTTCCACGAGGACTAGCAGAGAGACCCAGTACTTC
V: TRBV6-5; J: TRBJ1-2; size: NA; D: NA; CDR3: CASSSNPRTAVFGYTF; DNA: TGTGCCAGCAGTTCGAATCCACGGACAGCCGTTTTTGGCTACACCTTC
V: TRBV29-1; J: TRBJ1-1; size: NA; D: NA; CDR3: CSVGKGREGEAFF; DNA: TGCAGCGTTGGTAAGGGCAGGGAAGGTGAAGCTTTCTTT
V: TRBV5-6; J: TRBJ1-2; size: NA; D: NA; CDR3: CASSLLGAGGYTF; DNA: TGTGCCAGCAGCTTGTTGGGGGCTGGTGGCTACACCTTC
V: TRBV5-4; J: TRBJ1-2; size: NA; D: TRBD1; CDR3: CASSEGTAAYGYTF; DNA: TGTGCCAGCAGCGAAGGGACAGCGGCATATGGCTACACCTTC
V: TRBV20-1; J: TRBJ2-1; size: NA; D: NA; CDR3: CSASPYNEQFF; DNA: TGCAGTGCTAGCCCTTACAATGAGCAGTTCTTC
V: TRBV29-1; J: TRBJ1-1; size: NA; D: NA; CDR3: CSARIGNTEAFF; DNA: TGCAGCGCCAGGATAGGGAACACTGAAGCTTTCTTT
V: TRBV4-2; J: TRBJ2-7; size: NA; D: TRBD2; CDR3: CASSQSTSGGYEQYF; DNA: TGTGCCAGCAGCCAATCAACTAGCGGGGGATACGAGCAGTACTTC
V: TRBV25-1; J: TRBJ1-1; size: NA; D: NA; CDR3: CASSRQVNTEAFF; DNA: TGTGCCAGCAGTCGGCAGGTGAACACTGAAGCTTTCTTT
V: TRBV30; J: TRBJ2-1; size: NA; D: NA; CDR3: CAWSAIYHEQFF; DNA: TGTGCCTGGAGTGCCATCTACCATGAGCAGTTCTTC
V: TRBV19; J: TRBJ2-5; size: NA; D: TRBD2; CDR3: CASSIPPLAGDGETQYF; DNA: TGTGCCAGTAGTATCCCCCCACTAGCGGGAGATGGAGAGACCCAGTACTTC
V: TRBV11-2; J: TRBJ1-2; size: NA; D: TRBD1; CDR3: CASSLDGGTGAYGYTF; DNA: TGTGCCAGCAGCTTAGATGGGGGGACAGGCGCCTATGGCTACACCTTC
V: TRBV5-1; J: TRBJ2-3; size: NA; D: NA; CDR3: CASSLGRGGTDTQYF; DNA: TGCGCCAGCAGCTTGGGGCGTGGAGGGACAGATACGCAGTATTTT